Detailed here is one T cell receptor (beta chain). Its antigen is still unknown. The V end was cut by 1 base, the J end by 2 bases, with 14 bases between. This CDR3 spans 16 amino acids. CDR1 SGDLS and CDR2 YYNGEE come from the germline V gene. These data originate in a study of T cell responses to AZD1222 COVID-19 vaccine. The study's findings and limits: After the peak T cell response, and only then, were repertoires sampled. Baseline seropositivity characterized only a handful of AZD1222 recipients. Elevations in Spike-specific TCR breadth and depth followed administration of two AZD1222 doses.

Profiled with immunoSEQ multiplex PCR; TCRdb holds only in-frame clones, not every one. The repertoire holds about 100,000 clones, about 85% seen once, with under 3.5% in the top ten. J is TRBJ2-3 and V is TRBV9; possibly TRBD1 for D (5 bases). This material consisted of peripheral blood, taken on day 0 of AZD1222 vaccination. The receptor was isolated from an adult in good health. The CDR3 loop reads CASSVMGRVFTDTQYF. The DNA of the CDR3 is TGTGCCAGCAGCGTAATGGGCAGGGTATTCACAGATACGCAGTATTTT.